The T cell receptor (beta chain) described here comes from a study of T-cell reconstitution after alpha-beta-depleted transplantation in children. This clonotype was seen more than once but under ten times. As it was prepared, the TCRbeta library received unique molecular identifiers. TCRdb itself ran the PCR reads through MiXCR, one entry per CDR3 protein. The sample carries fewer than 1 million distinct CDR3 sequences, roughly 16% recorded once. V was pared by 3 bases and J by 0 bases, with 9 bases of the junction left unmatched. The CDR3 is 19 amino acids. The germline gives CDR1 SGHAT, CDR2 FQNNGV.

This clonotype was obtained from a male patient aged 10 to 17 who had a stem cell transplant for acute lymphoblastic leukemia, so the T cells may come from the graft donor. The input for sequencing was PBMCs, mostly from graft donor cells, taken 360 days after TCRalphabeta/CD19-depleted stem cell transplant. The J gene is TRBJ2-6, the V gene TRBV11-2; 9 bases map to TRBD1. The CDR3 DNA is TGTGCCAGCAGCTTCGGACAGGGGACCCCCTACTCTGGGGCCAACGTCCTGACTTTC. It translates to CASSFGQGTPYSGANVLTF.